The 11 T cell receptor beta chains below were found in one sample sequenced in a study of T cells in Graves' hyperthyroidism and ophthalmopathy. From RNA transcripts, TCR beta CDR3 regions were amplified. RT-PCR in the first round (using the HTBI primer set) targeted the TCR CDR3. TCRdb itself ran the multiplex PCR reads through MiXCR, one entry per CDR3 protein. The sample contains about 270,000 distinct CDR3 sequences, around a quarter of which appear only once. The sequenced sample consisted of blood. These receptors all come from a man in his forties or fifties with Graves' hyperthyroidism that later progressed to Graves' ophthalmopathy.

This chain uses TRBV7-2 with TRBJ1-1; 9 nucleotides match TRBD1. The germline gives CDR1 SGHTA, CDR2 FQGNSA. The CDR3 length is 15 residues. V was clipped by 0 bases and J by 4 bases; unmatched bases: 3. CDR3 bases: TGTGCCAGCAGCTTAGCGGGGACAGGGCCCACTGAAGCTTTCTTT. This gives the protein CASSLAGTGPTEAFF.

This clonotype was observed at least ten times. V gene TRBV15 combines with J gene TRBJ1-1; D gene uncertain. The CDR3 is 14 amino acids. Germline V gene data show CDR1 as LNHNV and CDR2 as YYDKDF (reference sequence). Trimming shortened V by 1 base and J by 1 base, and 7 bases separated the two germline ends. For the CDR3, the DNA is TGTGCCACCAGCAGAGTCCGCAGGAACACTGAAGCTTTCTTT. Translating gives CATSRVRRNTEAFF.

This clonotype appeared many times. The chain couples TRBV28 to TRBJ2-5; the match to TRBD1 covers 8 bases. Germline CDR1 is MDHEN and CDR2 is SYDVKM. The CDR3 is made up of 15 amino acids. V trimming: 2 bases; J trimming: 3 bases; junction bases outside the gene matches: 5. The CDR3 nucleotides read TGTGCCAGCAGTTTAGCCGGGACAGGAGAAGAGACCCAGTACTTC. Protein: CASSLAGTGEETQYF.

In this sample, this clonotype turned up many times. Mismatch with germline at one junction end may stem from a read error. The rearrangement uses TRBV2 and TRBJ2-7, with a possible D match to TRBD2 (6 bases). The CDR3 contains 13 residues. In germline, CDR1 is SNHLY, CDR2 FYNNEI. The CDR3 sequence: CASSEARAGLRDF. The DNA of the CDR3 is TGTGCCAGCAGTGAAGCGCGCGCGGGGCTTCGGGACTTC. Looking up the rest from reference TRBV2 and TRBJ2-7 gives the full variable domain: EPEVTQTPSHQVTQMGQEVILRCVPISNHLYFYWYRQILGQKVEFLVSFYNNEISEKSEIFDDQFSVERPDGSNFTLKIRSTKLEDSAMYFCASSEARAGLRDFGPGTRLTVT.

This clonotype was seen at least ten times. The CDR3 DNA is TGTGCCAGCAGAATCGATAGCAATCAGCCCCAGCATTTT. The encoded protein is CASRIDSNQPQHF. The chain combines TRBV12-3 or TRBV12-4 with TRBJ1-5; D remains ambiguous. V lost 6 bases to trimming and J lost 0 bases, with 6 bases between them. This CDR3 has 13 residues.

This chain connects TRBV28 to TRBJ1-1; D uncertain. Germline-derived CDR1 and CDR2 are MDHEN and SYDVKM. Trimming cost V 9 bases and J 3 bases, with 11 bases left between them. The CDR3 spans 12 residues. The CDR3 coding sequence is TGTGCCAGTTTTGATGACCACACTGAAGCTTTCTTT. Its protein is CASFDDHTEAFF.

This clonotype was seen at least ten times. V gene TRBV20-1 combines with J gene TRBJ2-5; 11 bases fit TRBD2. Trimming cost V 6 bases and J 4 bases; bases outside gene matches: 19. CDR3 length: 18 residues. CDR1 and CDR2 from the germline V gene are DFQATT and SNEGSKA (reference sequence). DNA of the CDR3: TGCAGTGCCCGATCTTCCTTCCCGATAGCGGGAGGGCGAGAGACCCAGTACTTC. Residues: CSARSSFPIAGGRETQYF.

V and J are TRBV20-1 and TRBJ2-1; 8 bases align to TRBD2. V trimming: 3 bases; J trimming: 2 bases; junction bases outside the gene matches: 6. CDR3 size: 15 residues. The germline CDR1 and CDR2 sequences are DFQATT and SNEGSKA (reference sequence). The CDR3 loop is CSARGSGVTYNEQFF. The DNA of the CDR3 is TGCAGTGCTAGGGGTAGCGGGGTCACCTACAATGAGCAGTTCTTC.

This chain connects TRBV4-2 to TRBJ1-1; D gene ambiguous. Trimming removed 0 bases at V and 5 bases at J, with 13 bases between. Germline V gives CDR1 LGHNA, CDR2 YNFKEQ. The CDR3 covers 15 residues. The CDR3 sequence is CASSQDMGYGTEAFF. In DNA form, the CDR3 reads TGTGCCAGCAGCCAAGATATGGGGTATGGGACTGAAGCTTTCTTT.

In its sample, this clonotype was seen many times. V and J are TRBV11-2 and TRBJ2-3, with D perhaps TRBD1 (5 bases). Germline V gene sequence: CDR1 SGHAT, CDR2 FQNNGV. This CDR3 is built from 15 residues. V lost 1 base, J lost 5 bases, and 13 bases lay in between. In nucleotides, the CDR3 is TGTGCCAGCAGCTTAGGACACAATAGGGGAGATACGCAGTATTTT. The encoded protein is CASSLGHNRGDTQYF. Full variable domain (outside the CDR3, taken from reference TRBV11-2 and TRBJ2-3): EAGVAQSPRYKIIEKRQSVAFWCNPISGHATLYWYQQILGQGPKLLIQFQNNGVVDDSQLPKDRFSAERLKGVDSTLKIQPAKLEDSAVYLCASSLGHNRGDTQYFGPGTRLTVL.

V and J are TRBV5-1 and TRBJ2-7; a weak D match, TRBD1 (6 bases). The germline gives CDR1 SGHRS, CDR2 YFSETQ. V lost 0 bases, J lost 0 bases, and 10 bases lay in between. This CDR3 has 15 residues. The CDR3 loop reads CASSLVGQSSYEQYF. CDR3 nucleotides: TGCGCCAGCAGCTTGGTAGGACAGAGCTCCTACGAGCAGTACTTC.